What follows are 14 T cell receptor beta chains derived from one specimen sequenced in a study of vaccination effects on CD4 cells after COVID-19. Their antigens remain unidentified. TCRdb's table, derived via immunoSEQ multiplex PCR, lists solely in-frame clones and lacks some. The sample shows some 77,000 clones, around 72% of them seen only once. Before sequencing took place, the ViraFEST assay used viral peptide pools to expand antigen-specific CD4+ T cells. Isolating CD4+ T cells followed 9 to 10 days of culture. Nucleocapsid antibodies were negative in the vaccine recipients, who had never had SARS-CoV-2 infection. The specimen comprised CD4+ T cells from PBMCs cultured with HCoV-OC43 spike peptides, sampled before COVID-19 vaccination. Noted subset: HCoV-OC43 spike overlapping peptide pool stimulation. The receptors come from a human donor who received a COVID-19 vaccine.

The rearrangement joins TRBV28 to TRBJ1-3; possible D gene TRBD1, 6 bases. CDR1 is MDHEN and CDR2 is SYDVKM in the germline V gene. This CDR3 is 15 amino acids long. Trimming took off 5 bases at V and 0 bases at J, with 11 bases between the two ends. CDR3 DNA sequence: TGTGCCAGCAGTGAGACAGGCGGCTCTGGAAACACCATATATTTT. Its protein is CASSETGGSGNTIYF.

This clone has only a few counts. This chain links TRBV2 with TRBJ2-2, with 7 nucleotides matching TRBD1. CDR3 size: 15 residues. The germline V gene has CDR1 SNHLY and CDR2 FYNNEI. J lost 0 bases, V lost 5 bases, and 3 bases had no gene match. The CDR3 DNA sequence: TGTGCCAGCAGTCGGACAGGAGCGAACACCGGGGAGCTGTTTTTT. As protein: CASSRTGANTGELFF.

V usage is TRBV5-4 and J usage is TRBJ2-7, with a weak D call TRBD2 (6 bases). The length of the CDR3 is 17 residues. Germline loops: CDR1 SGHNT, CDR2 YYREEE (reference sequence). Trimming removed 4 bases at V and 6 bases at J, with 26 bases between. The CDR3 protein is CASSRRVQEGPWGEQYV. The CDR3 coding sequence is TGTGCCAGCAGCCGGAGGGTACAGGAGGGCCCTTGGGGCGAGCAGTACGTC.

V is TRBV7-2 and J is TRBJ2-2, with 8 bases identical to TRBD2. The CDR3 length is 17 residues. The trim removed 5 bases at V and 3 bases at J, leaving 11 bases unmatched. CDR1 SGHTA and CDR2 FQGNSA come from the germline V gene. CDR3 coding DNA: TGTGCCAGCAGCCTCCGAGTCGGAGCGGGGGACACCGGGGAGCTGTTTTTT. Residues: CASSLRVGAGDTGELFF.

The chain combines TRBV2 with TRBJ2-3, with D possibly being TRBD2 (6 bases). Germline-derived CDR1 and CDR2 are SNHLY and FYNNEI. Trimming removed 6 bases from V and 6 bases from J, with 10 bases in between. This CDR3 comprises 12 residues. This chain's CDR3 is CASSDRGDTQYF. The CDR3 coding sequence is TGTGCCAGCAGCGACCGGGGGGATACGCAGTATTTT.

The chain links TRBV3-1 (or the pseudogene TRBV3-2) to TRBJ2-1, with D possibly TRBD2 on 6 matching bases. CDR1 and CDR2 (germline): LGHDT, YNNKEL (reference sequence). This CDR3 is 14 amino acids long. The ends were cut back, 1 base at V and 4 bases at J, with 8 bases in the middle. CDR3 loop: CASSQVGGYNEQFF. As DNA, the CDR3 is TGTGCCAGCAGCCAAGTTGGGGGGTACAATGAGCAGTTCTTC.

This clone appeared a few times. The genes are TRBV10-2 and TRBJ1-6, with a possible D match to TRBD1 (5 bases). V was pared by 5 bases and J by 8 bases, with 13 bases between. The CDR3 loop spans 14 amino acids. Looked up from germline, CDR1 is WSHSY and CDR2 is SAAADI. The CDR3 DNA reads TGCGCCAGCAGTTTCCGGGACGATTATTCACCCCTCCACTTT. It is translated as CASSFRDDYSPLHF.

The chain is built from TRBV6-1 and TRBJ1-1, with D maybe TRBD1 (5 bases). This CDR3 is 18 amino acids long. Trimming stripped 2 bases from V and 0 bases from J, with 19 bases between. Germline CDR1 and CDR2: MNHNS and SASEGT. The DNA of the CDR3 is TGTGCCAGCAGTGAACAGGGTTGGAGGGGCTCTATGAACACTGAAGCTTTCTTT. It is translated as CASSEQGWRGSMNTEAFF.

This clone was seen a single time. The rearrangement joins TRBV19 to TRBJ1-5, with no clear D. This CDR3 has 11 amino acids. Germline V lookup: CDR1 LNHDA, CDR2 SQIVND (reference sequence). V was clipped by 7 bases and J by 15 bases, with 16 bases between them. CDR3 nucleotides: TGTGCCAGTACCGATGGGCCTCGGCCGCATTTT. Protein: CASTDGPRPHF.

The chain couples TRBV2 to TRBJ2-2; D is unclear. This CDR3 contains 13 residues. The V end lost 2 bases, the J end lost 7 bases, and 8 bases lay between the germline ends. Per germline, CDR1 SNHLY and CDR2 FYNNEI. The CDR3 sequence: CASSEMPLGELFF. The CDR3 region has the DNA TGTGCCAGCAGTGAAATGCCCCTCGGGGAGCTGTTTTTT.

This clone is labeled medium-sized. The rearrangement joins TRBV10-3 to TRBJ1-2; no reliable D call. The V end lost 4 bases, the J end lost 1 base, and 19 bases lay between the germline ends. This CDR3 contains 17 residues. Per the germline V gene, CDR1 is ENHRY and CDR2 is SYGVKD. The CDR3 is CAISGPGSSILNYGYTF. CDR3 coding DNA: TGTGCCATCAGTGGGCCCGGGTCCTCGATACTTAACTATGGCTACACCTTC.

This clone was detected once. The rearrangement links TRBV7-2 to TRBJ2-5; D gene ambiguous. V was cut by 3 bases and J by 5 bases, with 4 bases left in between. The CDR3 runs to 11 residues. Germline CDR1 reads SGHTA; CDR2 reads FQGNSA. The CDR3 here is CASSLAETQYF. As DNA, the CDR3 is TGTGCCAGCAGCTTGGCGGAGACCCAGTACTTC.

The chain carries TRBV3-1 (or the pseudogene TRBV3-2) and TRBJ1-2; the D gene is possibly TRBD1 (5 bases). Germline V gene lookup returns CDR1 LGHDT and CDR2 YNNKEL (reference sequence). V dropped 5 bases and J dropped 8 bases, with 15 bases sitting between them. The CDR3 is 13 residues long. CDR3 in amino acids: CASSYEGVHGYTF. Here the CDR3 DNA reads TGTGCCAGCAGCTACGAAGGGGTTCACGGCTACACCTTC.

The chain is built from TRBV2 and TRBJ2-3; no clear D gene. Trimming removed 3 bases at V and 0 bases at J, with 10 bases between. CDR3 size: 15 residues. Germline-derived CDR1 and CDR2 are SNHLY and FYNNEI. Here the CDR3 DNA reads TGTGCCAGCAGTGATCTGGGTTCTAGCACAGATACGCAGTATTTT. This gives the protein CASSDLGSSTDTQYF.